This is a list of T cell receptor beta chains from one sample in a study of T cell repertoires in cytomegalovirus infection. These receptors' targets are unknown. MiXCR was run by TCRdb on the reads, yielding one entry per CDR3 protein. This table holds approximately 1,000,000 distinct CDR3 sequences, approximately 31% found once. The sample was cultured CD8+ T cells from PBMCs, taken from culture after CMV antigen stimulation. These receptors all stem from a human donor in good health (CMV status not recorded). Some clones in this sample may be carry-over from other donors' samples. Both conserved end residues are part of each CDR3. Fields, in order: V gene, clone size, CDR3 length, D gene, J gene, CDR3 protein, CDR3 DNA. The D gene is left open where the match is weak. Clone size is not always given. Where it is, it says once, few, many or a class for expanded clones.

V gene: TRBV7-9
clone size: many
CDR3 length: 12
D gene: TRBD1
J gene: TRBJ1-2
CDR3 protein: CASSRLQGAHTF
CDR3 DNA: TGTGCCAGCAGCCGTCTCCAGGGGGCGCACACCTTC

V gene: TRBV7-2
clone size: NA
CDR3 length: 13
D gene: NA
J gene: TRBJ1-5
CDR3 protein: CASSLWSRQPQHF
CDR3 DNA: TGTGCCAGCAGCTTATGGAGTCGTCAGCCCCAGCATTTT

V gene: TRBV6-1
clone size: few
CDR3 length: 14
D gene: TRBD1
J gene: TRBJ2-1
CDR3 protein: CASRAGQEYNEQFF
CDR3 DNA: TGTGCCAGCAGGGCTGGACAGGAGTACAATGAGCAGTTCTTC

V gene: TRBV7-8
clone size: few
CDR3 length: 15
D gene: NA
J gene: TRBJ1-5
CDR3 protein: CASSLEGFEAQPQHF
CDR3 DNA: TGTGCCAGCAGCTTAGAGGGGTTTGAAGCGCAGCCCCAGCATTTT

V gene: TRBV7-4
clone size: NA
CDR3 length: 12
D gene: NA
J gene: TRBJ2-2
CDR3 protein: CASSGRERELFF
CDR3 DNA: TGTGCCAGCAGCGGGCGAGAACGGGAGCTGTTTTTT

V gene: TRBV6-2/TRBV6-3
clone size: NA
CDR3 length: 17
D gene: TRBD2
J gene: TRBJ2-7
CDR3 protein: CASSWLAGGSSTYEQYF
CDR3 DNA: TGTGCCAGCAGTTGGCTAGCGGGGGGCTCATCCACCTACGAGCAGTACTTC

V gene: TRBV27
clone size: NA
CDR3 length: 16
D gene: NA
J gene: TRBJ2-1
CDR3 protein: CASSNLEDSGYNEQFF
CDR3 DNA: TGTGCCAGCAGCAATTTAGAGGACAGCGGCTACAATGAGCAGTTCTTC

V gene: TRBV6-1
clone size: few
CDR3 length: 14
D gene: NA
J gene: TRBJ1-2
CDR3 protein: CASRGAPGSKGYTF
CDR3 DNA: TGTGCCAGCCGTGGCGCCCCAGGGTCAAAAGGCTACACCTTC

V gene: TRBV7-8
clone size: many
CDR3 length: 14
D gene: NA
J gene: TRBJ2-5
CDR3 protein: CASSSPGGRETQYF
CDR3 DNA: TGTGCCAGCAGCTCCCCCGGGGGTCGAGAGACCCAGTACTTC

V gene: TRBV6-5
clone size: few
CDR3 length: 14
D gene: TRBD1
J gene: TRBJ2-3
CDR3 protein: CASTYGQGEDTQYF
CDR3 DNA: TGTGCCAGTACGTATGGACAGGGGGAAGATACGCAGTATTTT

V gene: TRBV7-8
clone size: many
CDR3 length: 15
D gene: NA
J gene: TRBJ1-1
CDR3 protein: CASSLYGVANTEAFF
CDR3 DNA: TGTGCCAGCAGCTTATATGGGGTGGCGAACACTGAAGCTTTCTTT

V gene: TRBV9
clone size: NA
CDR3 length: 16
D gene: NA
J gene: TRBJ2-3
CDR3 protein: CASSVEVNSFTDTQYF
CDR3 DNA: TGTGCCAGCAGCGTAGAGGTCAATTCCTTCACAGATACGCAGTATTTT

V gene: TRBV2
clone size: NA
CDR3 length: 14
D gene: TRBD2
J gene: TRBJ2-3
CDR3 protein: CASSELAGSDTQYF
CDR3 DNA: TGTGCCAGCAGTGAATTAGCGGGGTCAGATACGCAGTATTTT

V gene: TRBV15
clone size: NA
CDR3 length: 14
D gene: NA
J gene: TRBJ1-2
CDR3 protein: CATSNGTPHLGYTF
CDR3 DNA: TGTGCCACCAGCAACGGGACACCACATCTAGGCTACACCTTC

V gene: TRBV4-1
clone size: NA
CDR3 length: 15
D gene: NA
J gene: TRBJ1-5
CDR3 protein: CASSPLKDSNQPQHF
CDR3 DNA: TGCGCCAGCAGCCCCTTGAAGGATAGCAATCAGCCCCAGCATTTT

V gene: TRBV6-2/TRBV6-3
clone size: few
CDR3 length: 17
D gene: TRBD1
J gene: TRBJ1-1
CDR3 protein: CASSFGVPGQMNTEAFF
CDR3 DNA: TGTGCCAGCAGTTTTGGGGTCCCGGGACAGATGAACACTGAAGCTTTCTTT

V gene: TRBV20-1
clone size: once
CDR3 length: 17
D gene: TRBD1
J gene: TRBJ1-1
CDR3 protein: CSARDLNRGLMNTEAFF
CDR3 DNA: TGCAGTGCTAGAGATCTAAACAGGGGGCTGATGAACACTGAAGCTTTCTTT

V gene: TRBV7-8
clone size: many
CDR3 length: 16
D gene: TRBD1
J gene: TRBJ2-3
CDR3 protein: CASSLEGAIYTDTQYF
CDR3 DNA: TGTGCCAGCAGCTTAGAGGGGGCCATTTACACAGATACGCAGTATTTT

V gene: TRBV5-1
clone size: few
CDR3 length: 15
D gene: NA
J gene: TRBJ1-1
CDR3 protein: CASRPPGTPNTEAFF
CDR3 DNA: TGCGCCAGCAGACCGCCCGGGACTCCGAACACTGAAGCTTTCTTT

V gene: TRBV2
clone size: NA
CDR3 length: 12
D gene: NA
J gene: TRBJ2-1
CDR3 protein: CATGTNYNEQFF
CDR3 DNA: TGTGCCACCGGGACAAATTACAATGAGCAGTTCTTC

V gene: TRBV7-6
clone size: NA
CDR3 length: 16
D gene: NA
J gene: TRBJ2-3
CDR3 protein: CASSLEHRDGGDTQYF
CDR3 DNA: TGTGCCAGCAGCTTAGAACACAGGGATGGAGGAGATACGCAGTATTTT

V gene: TRBV27
clone size: NA
CDR3 length: 15
D gene: TRBD2
J gene: TRBJ2-1
CDR3 protein: CASSLGSGGGNEQFF
CDR3 DNA: TGTGCCAGCAGTTTAGGAAGCGGGGGGGGGAATGAGCAGTTCTTC

V gene: TRBV19
clone size: NA
CDR3 length: 18
D gene: NA
J gene: TRBJ1-5
CDR3 protein: CASSLRDTGYYSNQPQHF
CDR3 DNA: TGTGCCAGTAGCCTCCGGGACACAGGCTATTATAGCAATCAGCCCCAGCATTTT

V gene: TRBV10-3
clone size: NA
CDR3 length: 14
D gene: NA
J gene: TRBJ2-7
CDR3 protein: CAIKGSDRTYEQYF
CDR3 DNA: TGTGCCATCAAAGGGTCGGACAGAACCTACGAGCAGTACTTC

V gene: TRBV6-1
clone size: few
CDR3 length: 15
D gene: NA
J gene: TRBJ2-3
CDR3 protein: CASSDLVTVTDTQYF
CDR3 DNA: TGTGCCAGCAGTGACCTTGTCACAGTCACAGATACGCAGTATTTT

V gene: TRBV19
clone size: many
CDR3 length: 12
D gene: NA
J gene: TRBJ2-1
CDR3 protein: CASSRAGNEQFF
CDR3 DNA: TGTGCCAGTAGTAGAGCAGGGAATGAGCAGTTCTTC

V gene: TRBV6-2/TRBV6-3
clone size: NA
CDR3 length: 15
D gene: TRBD2
J gene: TRBJ2-3
CDR3 protein: CASSYVSGVTDTQYF
CDR3 DNA: TGTGCCAGCAGTTACGTCAGCGGGGTGACAGATACGCAGTATTTT